This entry concerns a single T cell receptor (beta chain). Antigen unknown. The sample belongs to a study of identical twins. Overall study results and limits: An excess of low generation probability was shown by twin-shared out-of-frame alpha sequences.

Germline lookup yields CDR1 MNHEY and CDR2 SVGAGI. The CDR3 contains 15 residues. V was pared by 6 bases and J by 5 bases, with 9 bases of the junction left unmatched. In every case, the donor was a healthy Caucasian. TCRdb recomputed calls from the 5' RACE reads with MiXCR, one row per CDR3 protein. The profile shows 1.5 million to 2 million distinct CDR3 sequences, around a third of them singletons. The chain is built from TRBV6-5 and TRBJ2-5; 10 positions match TRBD2. The sequencing input was cord blood. The receptor's source is a newborn girl in good health. The CDR3 DNA follows: TGTGCCAGCAGCATAAGCGGGAGGGCCGGCGAGACCCAGTACTTC. This sequence encodes CASSISGRAGETQYF.